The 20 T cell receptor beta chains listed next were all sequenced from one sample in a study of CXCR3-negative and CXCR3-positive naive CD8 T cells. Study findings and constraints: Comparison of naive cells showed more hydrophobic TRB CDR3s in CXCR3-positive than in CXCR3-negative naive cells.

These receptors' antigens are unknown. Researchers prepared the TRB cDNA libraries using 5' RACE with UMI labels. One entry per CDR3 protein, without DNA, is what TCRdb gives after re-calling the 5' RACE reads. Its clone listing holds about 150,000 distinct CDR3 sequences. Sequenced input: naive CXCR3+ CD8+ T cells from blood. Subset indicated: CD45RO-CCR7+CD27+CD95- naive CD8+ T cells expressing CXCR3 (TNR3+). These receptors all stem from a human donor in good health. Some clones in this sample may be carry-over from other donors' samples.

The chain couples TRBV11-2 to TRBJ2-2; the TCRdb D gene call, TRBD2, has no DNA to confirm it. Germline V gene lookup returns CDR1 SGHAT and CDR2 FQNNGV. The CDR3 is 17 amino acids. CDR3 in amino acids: CASSLSPGKANTGELFF.

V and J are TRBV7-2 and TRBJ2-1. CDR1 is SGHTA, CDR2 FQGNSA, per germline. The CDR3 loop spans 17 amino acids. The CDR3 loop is CASSSDVTRRSYNEQFF.

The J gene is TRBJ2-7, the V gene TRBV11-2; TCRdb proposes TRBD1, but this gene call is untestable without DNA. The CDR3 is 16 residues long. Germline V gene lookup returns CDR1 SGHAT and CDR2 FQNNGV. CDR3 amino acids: CASSLEYDQGFYEQYF.

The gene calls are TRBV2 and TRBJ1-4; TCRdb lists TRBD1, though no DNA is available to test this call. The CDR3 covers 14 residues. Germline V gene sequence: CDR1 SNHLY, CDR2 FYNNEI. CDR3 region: CASRNQGAGEKLFF.

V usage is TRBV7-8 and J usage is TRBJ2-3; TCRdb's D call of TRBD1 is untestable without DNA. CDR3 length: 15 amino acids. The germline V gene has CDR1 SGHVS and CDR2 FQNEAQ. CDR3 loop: CASSGVAEGADTQYF.

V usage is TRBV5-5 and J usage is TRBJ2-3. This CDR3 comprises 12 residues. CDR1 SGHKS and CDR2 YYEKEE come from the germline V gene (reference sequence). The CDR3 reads CASSLGWDTQYF.

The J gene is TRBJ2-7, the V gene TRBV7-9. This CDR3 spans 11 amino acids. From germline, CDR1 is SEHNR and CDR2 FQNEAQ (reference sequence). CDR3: CASEYGYEQYF.

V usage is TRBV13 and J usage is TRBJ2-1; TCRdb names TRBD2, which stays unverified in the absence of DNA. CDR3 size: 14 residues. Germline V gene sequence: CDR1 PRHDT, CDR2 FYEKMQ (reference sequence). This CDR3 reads CASSFTSSRIEQFF.

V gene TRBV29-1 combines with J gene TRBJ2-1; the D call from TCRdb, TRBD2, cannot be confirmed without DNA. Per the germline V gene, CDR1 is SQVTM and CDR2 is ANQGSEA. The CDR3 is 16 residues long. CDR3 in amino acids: CSVDNPSGSSYNEQFF.

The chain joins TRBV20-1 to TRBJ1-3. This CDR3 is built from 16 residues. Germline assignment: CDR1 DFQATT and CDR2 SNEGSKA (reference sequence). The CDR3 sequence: CSARVSGFEYGNTIYF.

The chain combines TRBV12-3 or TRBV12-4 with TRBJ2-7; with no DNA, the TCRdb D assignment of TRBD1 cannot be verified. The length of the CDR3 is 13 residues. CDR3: CASSPGFSYEQYF.

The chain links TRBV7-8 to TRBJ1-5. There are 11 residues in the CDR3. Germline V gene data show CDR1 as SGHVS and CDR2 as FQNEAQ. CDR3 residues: CASSNFGPQHF.

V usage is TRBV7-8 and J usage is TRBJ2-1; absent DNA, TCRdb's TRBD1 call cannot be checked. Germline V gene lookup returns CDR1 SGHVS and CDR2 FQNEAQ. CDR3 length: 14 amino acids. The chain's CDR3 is CASSSPLGGNEQFF.

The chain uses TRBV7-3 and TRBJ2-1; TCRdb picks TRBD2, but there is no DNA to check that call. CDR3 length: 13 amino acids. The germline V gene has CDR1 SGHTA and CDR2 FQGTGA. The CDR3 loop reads CASSSGGHNEQFF.

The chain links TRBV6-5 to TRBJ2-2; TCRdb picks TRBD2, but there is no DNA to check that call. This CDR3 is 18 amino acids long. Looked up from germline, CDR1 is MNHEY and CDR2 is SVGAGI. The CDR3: CASSLTSGDTPNTGELFF.

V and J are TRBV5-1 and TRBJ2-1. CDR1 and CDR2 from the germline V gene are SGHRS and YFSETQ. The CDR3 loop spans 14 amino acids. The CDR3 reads CASSLFKGFYEQFF.

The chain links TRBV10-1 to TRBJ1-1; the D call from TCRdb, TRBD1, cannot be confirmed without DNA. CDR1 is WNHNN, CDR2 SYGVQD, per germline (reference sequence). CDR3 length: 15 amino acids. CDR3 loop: CASSDGRGATPEAFF.

CDR3 amino acids: CASSVGGSGNEQFF. The J gene is TRBJ2-1, the V gene TRBV9. CDR3 length equals 14 residues. CDR1 SGDLS and CDR2 YYNGEE come from the germline V gene.

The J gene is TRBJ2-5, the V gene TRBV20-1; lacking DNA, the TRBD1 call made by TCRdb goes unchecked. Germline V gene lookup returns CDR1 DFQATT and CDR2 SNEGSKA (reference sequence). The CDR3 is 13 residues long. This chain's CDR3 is CSARWGQTETQYF.

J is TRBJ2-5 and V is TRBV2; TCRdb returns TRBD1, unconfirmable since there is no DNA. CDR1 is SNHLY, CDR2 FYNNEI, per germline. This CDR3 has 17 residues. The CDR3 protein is CASSEVRQGGHQETQYF. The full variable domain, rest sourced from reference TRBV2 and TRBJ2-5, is EPEVTQTPSHQVTQMGQEVILRCVPISNHLYFYWYRQILGQKVEFLVSFYNNEISEKSEIFDDQFSVERPDGSNFTLKIRSTKLEDSAMYFCASSEVRQGGHQETQYFGPGTRLLVL.